This entry lists 22 T cell receptor beta chains sequenced from one sample in a study of cytomegalovirus exposure and HLA in healthy donors. Primers included in the PCR were 60 Vbeta and 13 Jbeta primers. Some clones are missing from TCRdb's copy, which holds only in-frame ones; the method was immunoSEQ multiplex PCR. The sample carries about 190,000 clones, roughly 90% recorded once. The specimen was PBMCs. The source of these receptors is a woman aged 25 to 39 in good health and CMV-seronegative.

The chain couples TRBV30 to TRBJ1-4, with TRBD1 identical over 7 bases. The CDR3 has 13 residues. The germline V gene encodes CDR1 GTSNPN and CDR2 SVGIG (reference sequence). CDR3 sequence: CAPTGAIREKLFF. CDR3 bases: TGTGCACCTACAGGGGCAATACGAGAAAAACTGTTTTTT.

V is TRBV19 and J is TRBJ2-3; D remains ambiguous. Between the trimmed V and J ends, which lost 5 bases and 6 bases, there was a span of 9 bases. The CDR3 loop spans 12 amino acids. The germline gives CDR1 LNHDA, CDR2 SQIVND (reference sequence). In nucleotides, the CDR3 is TGTGCCAGTAGTCCATACCAGGATACGCAGTATTTT. Encoded protein: CASSPYQDTQYF.

The V and J genes are TRBV12-2 and TRBJ2-3; TRBD2 is the table's D call, not checked against the DNA. TRBV12-2 is a listed pseudogene. The CDR3 loop spans 18 amino acids. The CDR3 spells CASRLAADLPLSTDTQYF. The CDR3 coding sequence is TGTGCAAGTCGCTTAGCTGCTGACTTACCTTTAAGCACAGATACGCAGTATTTT.

The chain combines TRBV5-5 with TRBJ2-2; 9 nucleotides match TRBD1. Unmatched junction bases numbered 8, after V lost 3 bases and J lost 8 bases. The germline V gene encodes CDR1 SGHKS and CDR2 YYEKEE (reference sequence). The CDR3 sequence is 15 residues long. CDR3 region: CASSSSGTGRGELFF. CDR3 nucleotides: TGTGCCAGCAGCTCGTCCGGGACAGGGAGAGGGGAGCTGTTTTTT.

This clone was counted a few times. The chain combines TRBV28 with TRBJ1-5; possible D gene TRBD1, 5 bases. Germline V gives CDR1 MDHEN, CDR2 SYDVKM. V was clipped by 2 bases and J by 3 bases, with 17 bases between them. The CDR3 length is 17 residues. The CDR3 nucleotides read TGTGCCAGCAGTTTACCCGGAGGGGACGGCCCCAATCAGCCCCAGCATTTT. It specifies CASSLPGGDGPNQPQHF.

The V call is TRBV6-1, the J call TRBJ1-5; D perhaps matches TRBD1 (5 bases). Germline V gene sequence: CDR1 MNHNS, CDR2 SASEGT. The length of the CDR3 is 14 residues. V lost 2 bases and J lost 10, with 15 bases in between. CDR3 amino acids: CASSEWGRLGPQHF. The CDR3, as DNA: TGTGCCAGCAGTGAATGGGGCAGATTAGGACCCCAGCATTTT.

This clone has a single count. The rearrangement joins TRBV7-9 to TRBJ2-7, with 7 positions matching TRBD1. The J segment lost 0 bases and the V segment lost 1 base, leaving 3 bases of the junction unmatched. Per germline, CDR1 SEHNR and CDR2 FQNEAQ (reference sequence). This CDR3 is built from 15 residues. The CDR3 here is CASSLGGTDSYEQYF. The CDR3, as DNA: TGTGCCAGCAGCTTAGGGGGGACAGACTCCTACGAGCAGTACTTC.

A note on this clone: Its ends do not fully match the called genes, so a read error is possible. This sample also contains other DNA sequences that code for the same CDR3. The chain has TRBV11-2 and TRBJ2-7, with 7 bases fitting TRBD2. Germline V gene lookup returns CDR1 SGHAT and CDR2 FQNNGV. The CDR3 contains 13 residues. The CDR3 protein is CASNMGGVNEQYF. The CDR3 region has the DNA TGTGCCAGTAATATGGGGGGGGTGAACGAACAGTACTTC. Variable domain in full (rest from reference TRBV11-2 and TRBJ2-7): EAGVAQSPRYKIIEKRQSVAFWCNPISGHATLYWYQQILGQGPKLLIQFQNNGVVDDSQLPKDRFSAERLKGVDSTLKIQPAKLEDSAVYLCASNMGGVNEQYFGPGTRLTVT.

CDR3 sequence (DNA): TGTGCCACTGCCGGGACAGGCCTAGTGGAGCAGTACTTC. It yields the protein CATAGTGLVEQYF. The rearrangement joins TRBV5-8 to TRBJ2-7; 8 bases fit TRBD1. Germline CDR1 and CDR2: SGHTS and YDEGEE. The J segment lost 7 bases and the V segment lost 9 bases, leaving 12 bases of the junction unmatched. The CDR3 is made up of 13 amino acids.

This chain uses TRBV30 with TRBJ1-2; D unresolved. Germline assignment: CDR1 GTSNPN and CDR2 SVGIG (reference sequence). The CDR3 runs 13 residues. V was shortened by 0 bases and J by 2 bases, with 7 bases between the two germline ends. CDR3 residues: CAWSVRGNYGYTF. CDR3 DNA sequence: TGTGCCTGGAGTGTGCGCGGGAACTATGGCTACACCTTC. The entire variable domain, with the rest obtained from reference TRBV30 and TRBJ1-2, is as follows: SQTIHQWPATLVQPVGSPLSLECTVEGTSNPNLYWYRQAAGRGLQLLFYSVGIGQISSEVPQNLSASRPQDRQFILSSKKLLLSDSGFYLCAWSVRGNYGYTFGSGTRLTVV.

The chain couples TRBV6-1 to TRBJ2-7; 8 bases fit TRBD2. Germline V lookup: CDR1 MNHNS, CDR2 SASEGT. This CDR3 spans 14 amino acids. In nucleotides, the CDR3 is TGTGCTACTAGCTCCGGGACTAGTTTTTACGAGCAGTACTTC. Translation gives CATSSGTSFYEQYF.

The sample holds one count of this clone. This sequence joins TRBV27 and TRBJ2-7; unclear D gene. V gave up 3 bases and J gave up 2 bases, with 11 bases separating them. CDR3 length: 14 residues. Germline values: CDR1 MNHEY, CDR2 SMNVEV (reference sequence). The CDR3 spells CASSFSAGAYEQYF. The CDR3 DNA sequence: TGTGCCAGCAGTTTCTCCGCAGGCGCCTACGAGCAGTACTTC.

The chain uses TRBV6-5 and TRBJ2-5; D unclear. Germline V gives CDR1 MNHEY, CDR2 SVGAGI. The V end lost 5 bases, the J end lost 5 bases, and 15 bases lay between the germline ends. The CDR3 spans 14 residues. The CDR3 DNA sequence: TGTGCCAGCAGTCGGGTCTCTTCGCAGGAGACCCAGTACTTC. Protein: CASSRVSSQETQYF.

Written as DNA, the CDR3 is TGCGCCAGCAGCGTCAACTCCGGGACTAGCGGGAGTCGGTCCGGGGAGCTGTTTTTT. This gives the protein CASSVNSGTSGSRSGELFF. The chain links TRBV5-1 to TRBJ2-2; 14 bases fit TRBD2. The J segment lost 6 bases and the V segment lost 4 bases, leaving 14 bases of the junction unmatched. Looked up from germline, CDR1 is SGHRS and CDR2 is YFSETQ. CDR3 size: 19 residues.

The CDR3 DNA reads TGTGCCAGCAGTTATCTATACAGCCTCCAACCTAGCACAGATACGCAGTATTTT. Translation gives CASSYLYSLQPSTDTQYF. V gene TRBV6-8 combines with J gene TRBJ2-3; D gene unclear. Germline lookup yields CDR1 MNHGY and CDR2 SAAAGT. The CDR3 length is 18 residues. The V end was cut by 3 bases, the J end by 0 bases, with 19 bases between.

This clone was picked up one time. The chain has TRBV7-2 and TRBJ1-6; 7 bases agree with TRBD1. J gave up 7 bases and V 1 base, and 4 bases lay outside the gene matches. The length of the CDR3 is 15 residues. Per the germline V gene, CDR1 is SGHTA and CDR2 is FQGNSA. Here the CDR3 reads CASSLEGTVNSPLHF. The CDR3 nucleotides read TGTGCCAGCAGCTTAGAAGGGACAGTCAATTCACCCCTCCACTTT.

This chain uses TRBV11-2 with TRBJ1-2; 7 bases agree with TRBD1. Germline lookup yields CDR1 SGHAT and CDR2 FQNNGV. V was clipped by 0 bases and J by 5 bases; unmatched bases: 3. The CDR3 loop spans 14 amino acids. The CDR3 protein is CASSLDTGVYGYTF. The CDR3 DNA follows: TGTGCCAGCAGCTTAGACACAGGGGTTTATGGCTACACCTTC.

This clone was detected only a few times. This chain links TRBV4-1 with TRBJ2-5, with D possibly matching TRBD1 (5 bases). V lost 1 base and J 4 bases, leaving 10 bases between the germline ends. Germline V lookup: CDR1 MGHRA, CDR2 YSYEKL. The CDR3 is 14 residues long. CDR3 DNA: TGCGCCAGCAGCCAAGGACAGTTGGGAGAGACCCAGTACTTC. This gives the protein CASSQGQLGETQYF.

The chain couples TRBV7-9 to TRBJ2-3; TRBD1 aligns across 9 bases. Germline CDR1 reads SEHNR; CDR2 reads FQNEAQ (reference sequence). With V trimmed by 4 bases and J by 3 bases, 8 bases remained unmatched. This CDR3 has 16 amino acids. As DNA, the CDR3 is TGTGCCAGCAGCTCCCCCGGGACAGGGCTGACAGATACGCAGTATTTT. Translation: CASSSPGTGLTDTQYF.

J is TRBJ2-5 and V is TRBV28; D perhaps matches TRBD2 (6 bases). This CDR3 spans 14 amino acids. V was pared by 5 bases and J by 5 bases, with 15 bases between. CDR1 is MDHEN, CDR2 SYDVKM, per germline. CDR3 in DNA: TGTGCCAGCAGTCGGGGCGGGGATACGGAGACCCAGTACTTC. This translates into CASSRGGDTETQYF. Full variable domain (outside the CDR3, taken from reference TRBV28 and TRBJ2-5): DVKVTQSSRYLVKRTGEKVFLECVQDMDHENMFWYRQDPGLGLRLIYFSYDVKMKEKGDIPEGYSVSREKKERFSLILESASTNQTSMYLCASSRGGDTETQYFGPGTRLLVL.

This clone was counted only a few times. The chain combines TRBV19 with TRBJ1-1; D gene uncertain. Between the trimmed V and J ends, which lost 1 base and 5 bases, there was a span of 8 bases. The CDR3 is 13 amino acids. CDR1 is LNHDA, CDR2 SQIVND, per germline (reference sequence). The chain's CDR3 is CASSIVGGTEAFF. CDR3 nucleotide sequence: TGTGCCAGTAGTATAGTCGGCGGGACTGAAGCTTTCTTT.

V is TRBV9 and J is TRBJ2-1; 8 bases map to TRBD2. CDR1 and CDR2 from the germline V gene are SGDLS and YYNGEE. V lost 4 bases and J lost 3; bases outside the gene matches: 3. This CDR3 contains 14 residues. The CDR3 is CASSYAGGYNEQFF. CDR3 DNA sequence: TGTGCCAGCAGCTACGCGGGGGGCTACAATGAGCAGTTCTTC.